This T cell receptor (beta chain) was sequenced in a study of blood T cells in healthy people across ages. Study information: When template switching was applied, about one barcoded beta molecule was captured per two T cells.

The authors ran a second PCR of about 6 to 11 cycles using a sample-barcoded 5' primer and a J-beta primer mix. TCRdb re-called the 5' RACE reads with MiXCR, one entry per CDR3 protein. The sample gives about 720,000 distinct CDR3 sequences, about 25% of which show up once; around 3.6% is in the top ten. The table lists this clonotype with a few counts. This same sample was also taken into another study, of T cells of mothers and their children. That work contributes: No persistent microchimeric T cell clones were detected at about 93 clones per million clonotypes sensitivity.

The sequence was collected from a boy aged 5-17 years in good health. The sample was blood.

CDR3 protein: CASSLAFRTGGGNEQFF. For the CDR3, the DNA is TGTGCCAGCAGCTTAGCTTTCCGGACCGGCGGTGGCAATGAGCAGTTCTTC. J is TRBJ2-5 and V is TRBV11-2; D is unresolved. The J call is in doubt because the DNA end fits TRBJ2-1 better. From germline, CDR1 is SGHAT and CDR2 FQNNGV. This CDR3 is built from 17 residues.